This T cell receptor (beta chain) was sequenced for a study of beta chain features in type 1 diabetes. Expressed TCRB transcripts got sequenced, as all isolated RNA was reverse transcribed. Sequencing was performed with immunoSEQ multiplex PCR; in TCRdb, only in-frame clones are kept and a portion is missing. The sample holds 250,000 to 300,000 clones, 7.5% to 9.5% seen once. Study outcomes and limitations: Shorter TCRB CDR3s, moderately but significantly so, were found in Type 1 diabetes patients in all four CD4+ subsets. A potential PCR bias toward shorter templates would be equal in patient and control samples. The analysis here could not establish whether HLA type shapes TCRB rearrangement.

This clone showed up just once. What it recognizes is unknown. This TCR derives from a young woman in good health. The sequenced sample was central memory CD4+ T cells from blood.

The CDR3 reads CASSPTRIGTDTQYF. The CDR3 DNA is TGTGCCAGCAGCCCCACTAGGATTGGCACAGATACGCAGTATTTT. The gene calls are TRBV7-6 and TRBJ2-3, with D tentatively TRBD2 (5 bases). CDR3 length: 15 amino acids. V was trimmed by 5 bases and J by 1 base, leaving 13 bases between them. The germline gives CDR1 SGHVS, CDR2 FNYEAQ.